These T cell receptor beta chains were read from a single sample in a study of blood T cell repertoires in COVID-19. Clones were read by immunoSEQ multiplex PCR, and TCRdb kept only the in-frame ones, dropping some. Counted here are more than 200,000 clones, about 88% occurring once; the ten biggest clones make up roughly 10%. Sequenced input: peripheral blood. These receptors came from a woman in her forties or fifties with COVID-19, enrolled during active disease. Both conserved end residues are part of each CDR3. D genes are given only for firm matches. The size entry is marked missing in some rows and otherwise reads once, few, many or a size class.

>.|TRBJ1-1|TRBV6-1|TRBD1
TGTGCCAGCAGTGCCCGACAGGGAATCGTGAACACTGAAGCTTTCTTT
CASSARQGIVNTEAFF
>once|TRBJ2-3|TRBV7-9|.
TGTGCCAGCAGCTTAGGTCTTGGTTTGGGCGCAGATACGCAGTATTTT
CASSLGLGLGADTQYF
>.|TRBJ1-5|TRBV6-2/TRBV6-3|.
TGTGCCAGCAGTTACGTACAGCCTCTTGGCAATCAGCCCCAGCATTTT
CASSYVQPLGNQPQHF
>.|TRBJ2-5|TRBV2|.
TGTGCCAGCAGCCCGGGGACTCAGGGAGAGACCCAGTACTTC
CASSPGTQGETQYF
>.|TRBJ1-2|TRBV19|.
TGTGCCAGTAGTATAGCCCGTATGAGAAGCTCTAACTATGGCTACACCTTC
CASSIARMRSSNYGYTF
>.|TRBJ2-3|TRBV15|TRBD2
TGTGCCACCAGCAGAGGCGTAGCGGGGGGCGGGTCAGATACGCAGTATTTT
CATSRGVAGGGSDTQYF
>.|TRBJ1-2|TRBV4-1|.
TGCGCCAGCAGCCAAGATCAAGGACTGTTTTATGGCTACACCTTC
CASSQDQGLFYGYTF
>.|TRBJ2-5|TRBV7-8|TRBD1
TGTGCCAGCGGACAGGGTGTTAAAGAGACCCAGTACTTC
CASGQGVKETQYF
>.|TRBJ1-4|TRBV2|.
TGTGCCAGCAGTGACCGGGGGATTCTTGCAACTAATGAAAAACTGTTTTTT
CASSDRGILATNEKLFF
>.|TRBJ1-1|TRBV19|.
TGTGCCAGTAGTACCGGTGTGGAGGCTTTCTTT
CASSTGVEAFF
>.|TRBJ1-2|TRBV19|TRBD1
TGTGCCAGTAGTAGTATCCGGGACAGGGATCTCTATGGCTACACCTTC
CASSSIRDRDLYGYTF
>.|TRBJ1-4|TRBV5-6|.
TGTGCCAGCAGCTTGAGGCAGGGGCGTGAAAAACTGTTTTTT
CASSLRQGREKLFF
>.|TRBJ1-1|TRBV5-6|.
TGTGCCAGCAGCCCCAGGGGAACGGACACTGAAGCTTTCTTT
CASSPRGTDTEAFF
>.|TRBJ2-5|TRBV11-2|TRBD1
TGTGCCAGCAGCTCAAAGACAGGGGGGGCAGAGACCCAGTACTTC
CASSSKTGGAETQYF
>.|TRBJ1-2|TRBV10-3|TRBD1
TGTGCCATCAGCGAGACAGGGGCGGACTATGGCTACACCTTC
CAISETGADYGYTF
>.|TRBJ2-2|TRBV7-2|TRBD1
TGTGCCACCCGTCCCCATTTCGCCGGGACAGGGGGCAACACCGGGGAGCTGTTTTTT
CATRPHFAGTGGNTGELFF
>.|TRBJ2-1|TRBV5-4|.
TGTGCCAGCAGCTTGGGAGGGGAGGTAAACAATGAGCAGTTCTTC
CASSLGGEVNNEQFF
>once|TRBJ1-4|TRBV10-1|.
TGCGCCAGCAGCAGGGATTTGAAGGAAAAACTGTTTTTT
CASSRDLKEKLFF
>.|TRBJ1-6|TRBV4-1|.
TGCGCCAGCAGCCACCCCCCTGGGGCTACGGATTCACCCCTCCACTTT
CASSHPPGATDSPLHF
>.|TRBJ2-1|TRBV7-2|TRBD2
TGTGCCAGCAGTAGTCCTAGCGGGGGCCACAATGAGCAGTTCTTC
CASSSPSGGHNEQFF
>.|TRBJ1-5|TRBV13|.
TGTGCCAGCAGCTTCGGTAGGGGAACTCAGCCCCAGCATTTT
CASSFGRGTQPQHF
>.|TRBJ1-2|TRBV11-2|TRBD1
TGTGCCAGCAGCTCACTCAGAGGACAGGGGGCTGAGGGCTACACCTTC
CASSSLRGQGAEGYTF
>.|TRBJ1-2|TRBV6-5|.
TGTGCCAGCAGCCAGCTGGCGGGCCGTGGCTACACCTTC
CASSQLAGRGYTF
>.|TRBJ1-5|TRBV19|.
TGTGCCAGCCAACACGCGGCCTCCAATCAGCCCCAGCATTTT
CASQHAASNQPQHF
>.|TRBJ1-1|TRBV24-1|.
TGTGCCACCAGTGTGGGGGGGGGCCCAATGAACACTGAAGCTTTCTTT
CATSVGGGPMNTEAFF
>.|TRBJ1-1|TRBV30|TRBD1
TGTGCCTGGACGGACAGGTCGAACACTGAAGCTTTCTTT
CAWTDRSNTEAFF
>.|TRBJ1-2|TRBV30|.
TGTGCCTGGAGTCTTCTCGGGGGAAACTATGGCTACACCTTC
CAWSLLGGNYGYTF